The T cell receptor beta chain under discussion was sequenced for a study of T-cell reconstitution after alpha-beta-depleted transplantation in children. General study points: T-cell counts and diversity at one year post-transplant came mainly from newly produced T cells. The origin of alpha-beta T cells about two months after transplant was reportedly several hundred expanded graft clones.

Germline lookup yields CDR1 SGHRS and CDR2 YFSETQ. The CDR3 sequence is 17 residues long. Trimming cost V 1 base and J 9 bases, with 23 bases left between them. In regard to this clonotype: Its specificity is unknown.

Library preparation (for TCRbeta) was performed with unique molecular identifiers. In TCRdb, the PCR reads were re-called with MiXCR into one record per CDR3 protein. The sample consists of approximately 980,000 distinct CDR3 sequences, less than 30% of them appearing once. The material sequenced was PBMCs, mostly from graft donor cells, taken 360 days after TCRalphabeta/CD19-depleted stem cell transplant. The sequence was obtained from a boy in the first two years of life who had a stem cell transplant for SCID, so the T cells may come from the graft donor. The chain has TRBV5-1 and TRBJ2-1; a possible D gene is TRBD2 (5 bases). The CDR3 bases are TGCGCCAGCAGCTTGAGTTTAATCGTTGGGGAGAAGGTTGAGCAGTTCTTC. This codes for CASSLSLIVGEKVEQFF.